This passage covers 10 T cell receptor beta chains from one sample sequenced in a study of T cell responses to AZD1222 COVID-19 vaccine. The assay was immunoSEQ multiplex PCR, and TCRdb's table has in-frame clones only and misses some. The sample includes 150,000 or so clones, roughly nine tenths of them seen just once. The sequencing here drew on peripheral blood, taken on day 0 of AZD1222 vaccination. The source of these receptors is an adult in good health.

The chain uses TRBV5-4 and TRBJ1-2, with TRBD1 matching 7 bases. This CDR3 is 15 amino acids long. Germline V gene lookup returns CDR1 SGHNT and CDR2 YYREEE (reference sequence). The J segment lost 4 bases and the V segment lost 1 base, leaving 7 bases of the junction unmatched. CDR3 bases: TGTGCCAGCAGCTTGCCCGGGACAGACTCCTATGGCTACACCTTC. It is translated as CASSLPGTDSYGYTF.

V and J are TRBV5-4 and TRBJ2-7; TRBD1 aligns across 7 bases. This CDR3 contains 14 residues. From germline, CDR1 is SGHNT and CDR2 YYREEE (reference sequence). With 2 bases clipped from V and 0 bases from J, the junction kept 2 bases outside the gene matches. The CDR3 DNA follows: TGTGCCAGCAGCTTTACAGGGGACTCCTACGAGCAGTACTTC. Its protein product is CASSFTGDSYEQYF.

This clone has a single count. The chain employs TRBV19 and TRBJ1-4, with 7 positions matching TRBD1. Trimming removed 7 bases from V and 0 bases from J; junction bases left unmatched: 2. From germline, CDR1 is LNHDA and CDR2 SQIVND (reference sequence). The CDR3 extends over 14 amino acids. CDR3 DNA: TGTGCCAGTACCACAGGGGCAACTAATGAAAAACTGTTTTTT. It is translated as CASTTGATNEKLFF.

The chain recombines TRBV10-3 with TRBJ1-4, with a possible D match to TRBD1 (5 bases). The CDR3 runs 16 residues. Per the germline V gene, CDR1 is ENHRY and CDR2 is SYGVKD. Trimming pared 6 bases from V and 3 bases from J, leaving 17 bases between. This chain's CDR3 is CAISNKGTAPNEKLFF. The CDR3, as DNA: TGTGCCATCAGCAATAAAGGGACGGCGCCTAATGAAAAACTGTTTTTT.

The chain joins TRBV2 to TRBJ1-1; TRBD1 aligns across 8 bases. V dropped 4 bases and J dropped 5; count of bases not matched to a gene: 6. Germline V gives CDR1 SNHLY, CDR2 FYNNEI. The CDR3 spans 14 residues. CDR3 sequence (DNA): TGTGCCAGCAGTGGAGACAGGGGCGAAACTGAAGCTTTCTTT. It encodes CASSGDRGETEAFF.

This sequence joins TRBV5-4 and TRBJ2-3; no firm D call. The V and J ends lost 0 bases and 2 bases respectively, with 7 bases between them. Germline CDR1 SGHNT, CDR2 YYREEE (reference sequence). There are 14 residues in the CDR3. CDR3 amino acids: CASSLGLSTDTQYF. The CDR3 bases are TGTGCCAGCAGCTTGGGGCTTTCCACAGATACGCAGTATTTT.

The chain uses TRBV6-2 or TRBV6-3 and TRBJ2-7; D uncertain. The CDR3 has 12 amino acids. Germline assignment: CDR1 MNHEY and CDR2 SVGEGT. The V gene lost 5 bases and the J gene lost 0 bases, with 5 bases spanning the gap. Here the CDR3 DNA reads TGTGCCAGCAGTCGACTCTCCTACGAGCAGTACTTC. Translation: CASSRLSYEQYF.

The rearrangement joins TRBV7-2 to TRBJ1-6, with a tentative D call TRBD1 (5 bases). The CDR3 loop spans 14 amino acids. Deletions cut 5 bases from V and 6 bases from J, with 11 bases between. Germline CDR1 and CDR2: SGHTA and FQGNSA. This chain's CDR3 is CASSVGQLNSPLHF. In DNA form, the CDR3 reads TGTGCCAGCAGCGTCGGACAACTTAATTCACCCCTCCACTTT.

The V gene is TRBV9, the J gene TRBJ1-1; D is unresolved. V lost 3 bases, J lost 6 bases, and 18 bases lay in between. Per germline, CDR1 SGDLS and CDR2 YYNGEE. The CDR3 has 15 amino acids. The CDR3 here is CASSAPDWGVSEAFF. CDR3 in DNA: TGTGCCAGCAGCGCCCCGGACTGGGGAGTCTCTGAAGCTTTCTTT.

The genes are TRBV7-9 and TRBJ1-5, with a weak D call TRBD1 (5 bases). CDR1 and CDR2 (germline): SEHNR, FQNEAQ (reference sequence). Trimming shortened V by 2 bases and J by 7 bases, and 9 bases separated the two germline ends. The CDR3 is 13 amino acids. CDR3 sequence: CASSLSRDQPQHF. The CDR3 nucleotides read TGTGCCAGCAGCTTAAGCAGGGACCAGCCCCAGCATTTT. The full variable domain, completed using reference TRBV7-9 and TRBJ1-5, is DTGVSQNPRHKITKRGQNVTFRCDPISEHNRLYWYRQTLGQGPEFLTYFQNEAQLEKSRLLSDRFSAERPKGSFSTLEIQRTEQGDSAMYLCASSLSRDQPQHFGDGTRLSIL.